Listed below are T cell receptor beta chains from one sample, sequenced in a study of blood T cell repertoires in COVID-19. Only in-frame clones appear in the TCRdb table, and some are missing; sequencing was by immunoSEQ multiplex PCR. The sample has about 270,000 clones; just under 85% are singletons. Sample: peripheral blood. All receptors derive from a woman aged 50 to 60 with active or convalescent COVID-19. CDR3s include the opening cysteine and the closing phenylalanine or tryptophan. The D gene is left open where the match is weak. Expanded clones are given a class, and other clones once, few, many or no size at all.

d_call | j_call | v_call | clone_size | cdr3_nt | cdr3_aa
TRBD2 | TRBJ2-7 | TRBV6-5 | NA | TGTGCCAGCAGTCCGAGACTAGCGGGAGTTCAAGAGCAGTACTTC | CASSPRLAGVQEQYF
TRBD2 | TRBJ2-5 | TRBV27 | NA | TGTGCCAGCAGTTTAAGAGGGTGGTCTAGCGGGAGAGGCGAGACCCAGTACTTC | CASSLRGWSSGRGETQYF
NA | TRBJ2-7 | TRBV2 | NA | TGTGCCAGCAGTGTCGAGGCCAGCCCGCTTCAGTACTTC | CASSVEASPLQYF
TRBD2 | TRBJ2-1 | TRBV6-2/TRBV6-3 | NA | TGTGCCAGCAGTTACTCCGGCGGGAGAGACTACAATGAGCAGTTCTTC | CASSYSGGRDYNEQFF
NA | TRBJ2-5 | TRBV12-5 | NA | TGTGCTAGTGGTTTGTTCCGGGAGTCGGGGGAGACCCAGTACTTC | CASGLFRESGETQYF
NA | TRBJ1-4 | TRBV4-1 | NA | TGCGCCAGCAGCCAGTCGCGGACTAATGAAAAACTGTTTTTT | CASSQSRTNEKLFF
NA | TRBJ1-5 | TRBV5-1 | once | TGCGCCAGCAGCCTTTACAGGGATAGCAATCAGCCCCAGCATTTT | CASSLYRDSNQPQHF
NA | TRBJ2-1 | TRBV5-6 | few | TGTGCCAGCAGCCCTGTCGGGGATAACAATGAGCAGTTCTTC | CASSPVGDNNEQFF
TRBD2 | TRBJ2-1 | TRBV27 | NA | TGTGCCAGCAGTCCCATCGGACTAGCGGGAGGGGATGAGCAGTTCTTC | CASSPIGLAGGDEQFF
NA | TRBJ2-2 | TRBV21-1 | NA | TGTGCCAGCAGCAAACGTTACCTAACAGGGGGCCACACCGGGGAGCTGTTTTTT | CASSKRYLTGGHTGELFF
NA | TRBJ1-6 | TRBV25-1 | few | TGTGCCAGCAGTGAAGATGGGCCTCGCCTGGCACCCCTCCACTTT | CASSEDGPRLAPLHF
NA | TRBJ1-1 | TRBV25-1 | NA | TGTGCCAGCACCCGGGGGTGGGGGGGCCAGGCTTTCTTT | CASTRGWGGQAFF
NA | TRBJ1-3 | TRBV18 | few | TGTGCCAGCTCACCATCGGGGGTAGCTGGAAACACCATATATTTT | CASSPSGVAGNTIYF
NA | TRBJ2-3 | TRBV29-1 | NA | TGCAGCGTTGCTGCCTCGGGACACTACACAGATACGCAGTATTTT | CSVAASGHYTDTQYF
NA | TRBJ1-1 | TRBV20-1 | NA | TGCAGTGCGAGTGGGGCCCTCACTGAAGCTTTCTTT | CSASGALTEAFF
NA | TRBJ2-3 | TRBV19 | NA | TGTGCCAGTAGTAGCGGGATTGGCACAGATACGCAGTATTTT | CASSSGIGTDTQYF
TRBD1 | TRBJ2-4 | TRBV2 | NA | TGTGCCAGCGCTTCGGACAGGGTCGGGGACATTCAGTACTTC | CASASDRVGDIQYF
NA | TRBJ1-2 | TRBV3-1/TRBV3-2 | few | TGTGCCAGCAGCCAAGGGTCAGACTATGGCTACACCTTC | CASSQGSDYGYTF
TRBD1 | TRBJ1-3 | TRBV29-1 | NA | TGCAGCGCAAAAAACCAGGGGGACCGGAACACCATATATTTT | CSAKNQGDRNTIYF
TRBD2 | TRBJ2-1 | TRBV5-4 | few | TGTGCCAGCAGCCCCATGAGCGGGAGAAGAAATGAGCAGTTCTTC | CASSPMSGRRNEQFF
TRBD2 | TRBJ2-1 | TRBV29-1 | NA | TGCAGCGTTGTGGCTAGCGGGGCCTCCTACAATGAGCAGTTCTTC | CSVVASGASYNEQFF
NA | TRBJ2-2 | TRBV2 | NA | TGTGCCAGCAGTGAAACAGCGGCCAACACCGGGGAGCTGTTTTTT | CASSETAANTGELFF
NA | TRBJ2-5 | TRBV19 | NA | TGTGCCAGCGCCACAGGGCGGGGGGAGACCCAGTACTTC | CASATGRGETQYF
TRBD2 | TRBJ2-7 | TRBV18 | NA | TGTGCCAGCTCTCGCTGGGGGACGACTAGCGGGAGCGGAGAGCAGTACTTC | CASSRWGTTSGSGEQYF
TRBD2 | TRBJ2-7 | TRBV6-5 | NA | TGTGCCAGCAGTACTAGCGTCTCCTACGAGCAGTACTTC | CASSTSVSYEQYF
TRBD1 | TRBJ1-2 | TRBV27 | few | TGTGCCAGCTGGGGGGAGGGGACAGGGTCCTATGGCTACACCTTC | CASWGEGTGSYGYTF
NA | TRBJ2-2 | TRBV2 | NA | TGTGCCAGCAGCTACAGGGACACCGGGGAGCTGTTTTTT | CASSYRDTGELFF
NA | TRBJ1-2 | TRBV19 | NA | TGTGCCGTTCGGGGTTATGGCTACACCTTC | CAVRGYGYTF
TRBD1 | TRBJ1-3 | TRBV5-7 | few | TGTGCCAGCAGTTCTAGACAGGGGGCGAGAAGCTCTGGAAACACCATATATTTT | CASSSRQGARSSGNTIYF
TRBD2 | TRBJ2-7 | TRBV10-3 | NA | TGTGCCATCAGTGGGACTAGCGGGAGGGCCTACGAGCAGTACTTC | CAISGTSGRAYEQYF
TRBD2 | TRBJ2-7 | TRBV10-3 | few | TGTGCCGCCGGGGAGGGTACAGGATACGAGCAGTACTTC | CAAGEGTGYEQYF
TRBD1 | TRBJ1-4 | TRBV6-1 | NA | TGTGCCAGCAGTGAAAGGACAGGGAAGGAAAAACTGTTTTTT | CASSERTGKEKLFF
TRBD1 | TRBJ1-2 | TRBV28 | NA | TGTGCCAGCAATCGTGGGACAGGGGGCGACTATGGCTACACCTTC | CASNRGTGGDYGYTF
TRBD1 | TRBJ1-5 | TRBV19 | NA | TGTGCCAGTACCGCGGGGACAGGGGAGATCAATCAGCCCCAGCATTTT | CASTAGTGEINQPQHF
TRBD1 | TRBJ1-2 | TRBV25-1 | NA | TGTGCCAGCAGCGCCCCCCCAGGGGGCCTCTATGGCTACACCTTC | CASSAPPGGLYGYTF
NA | TRBJ1-1 | TRBV19 | NA | TGTGCCAGTAGTGTAAACAGGGCCCTTAACACTGAAGCTTTCTTT | CASSVNRALNTEAFF
NA | TRBJ1-2 | TRBV6-1 | NA | TGTGCCAGCAGTGAAGAATACAGGTACACCTTC | CASSEEYRYTF
NA | TRBJ2-5 | TRBV5-4 | NA | TGTGCCAGCAGCATGGAGGGGCTAGAGACCCAGTACTTC | CASSMEGLETQYF
NA | TRBJ1-2 | TRBV3-1/TRBV3-2 | NA | TGTGCCAGCAGCCAGGGTGGGAGCTATGGCTACACCTTC | CASSQGGSYGYTF
TRBD2 | TRBJ2-5 | TRBV27 | NA | TGTGCCAGCAGTCGGCTAGCGGGAGAGGAGACCCAGTACTTC | CASSRLAGEETQYF
NA | TRBJ2-2 | TRBV7-2 | NA | TGTGCCAGCAGCCGGTCCCTGATCGGGGAGCTGTTTTTT | CASSRSLIGELFF
NA | TRBJ1-1 | TRBV11-2 | NA | TGTGCCAGCAGCTTAGACCCAGCCAGGTCCGGGGACACTGAAGCTTTCTTT | CASSLDPARSGDTEAFF